This T cell receptor beta chain appears in the sequencing data of a study of blood T cell repertoires in COVID-19. Study context: The origin of the acute and convalescent COVID-19 samples was the United States, Italy and Spain. Sample material is recorded as cDNA or gDNA derived from T cells, B-cell-depleted T cells, or PBMCs.

In the original workflow: Reference gene primer amplification gave estimated nucleated cell counts. Clones were sequenced by immunoSEQ multiplex PCR, and TCRdb holds only the in-frame ones, with some missing. V, J and clone size were drawn from that table, and D and trimming were deduced from the DNA. Of 55,000 to 75,000 clones listed, approximately 86% are singletons. This CDR3 spans 16 amino acids. Germline-derived CDR1 and CDR2 are SGHVS and FQNEAQ. V lost 4 bases, J lost 2 bases, and 7 bases stayed unmatched. The sample consisted of peripheral blood. The source is a man aged 45-65 years with acute or convalescent COVID-19. The chain links TRBV7-8 to TRBJ1-3, with 8 bases that match TRBD1. CDR3 DNA sequence: TGTGCCAGCAGCTCGGGACAGGTCAACACTGGAAACACCATATATTTT. Its protein is CASSSGQVNTGNTIYF.